This T cell receptor beta chain is from a study of T cells in Graves' hyperthyroidism and ophthalmopathy (dated by TCRdb to between 2017 and 2020). With respect to the entire study: Peripheral blood was sampled at the time of initial diagnosis, prior to any treatment. To identify TCR V-J signatures that set the groups apart, the researchers used a discovery cohort of 100 patients, made up of 40 to 45 with Graves' ophthalmopathy and about 60 with stable Graves' hyperthyroidism. Prospective prediction of ophthalmopathy was tested in an independent validation cohort of fewer than 20 hyperthyroidism patients and roughly 16 patients who later progressed to ophthalmopathy. The 100 discovery patients were randomly divided into training and test sets at a 7:3 ratio. In addition, the study compared T-cell repertoires in thyroid tissue and in blood from roughly six Graves' hyperthyroidism patients. After sampling, hyperthyroidism patients received methimazole starting at 30 mg daily, and ophthalmopathy patients received high-dose intravenous methylprednisolone. The paper describes TCR Vbeta CDR3 sequencing of fewer than 150 peripheral blood samples, made up of some 40 ophthalmopathy patients, some 76 hyperthyroidism patients and roughly 17 progressor patients.

The TCR beta CDR3 regions were amplified from the RNA transcripts. The TCR CDR3 was subjected to a first round of RT-PCR using the HTBI primer set and the Qiagen OneStep RT-PCR kit. Libraries were constructed in a second round of multiplex PCR, after which size selection and purification were performed. Paired-end sequencing of the libraries was performed with 100 bp reads on an Illumina HiSeq2000. In the paper's pipeline: SOAPnuke was used to process the raw data, with reads discarded if the reads contained adapters or uncalled bases, had a mean Phred below 15, or lacked an exact constant-primer or identifier match. High-quality paired reads were merged with COPE v1.2.5, and unique nucleotide sequences were defined as clonotypes. MiTCR v1.1 was used to align the clonotypes against IMGT TRBV, TRBD and TRBJ reference segments. Only V-J combinations with frequency above 0.0001, covering 99% to 99.2% of repertoires, were analysed. The TCS score was defined as F50 (clonal expansion) divided by E x V (chaos), with BLOSUM62-based TCRdist calculated between CDR3 peptides within each V-J. Welch's t-statistics and random forest reduced fewer than 550 V-J features to fewer than 15, which were used in a naive Bayes classifier (R e1071). Using fastp trimming at Q25 and MiXCR clonotype assembly, TCRdb reanalyzed the public sequencing data and kept in-frame beta chains. Every entry covers one CDR3 protein and lists the most common genes and DNA from its rows. For this entry, the V and J calls and clone size follow TCRdb and not the study's own pipeline. The sample data list around 340,000 distinct CDR3 sequences, and about 20% of these were observed just once. The ten most abundant clones make up roughly 49% of the sample.

The full study reports these points: A model built on a 13 V-J signature distinguished ophthalmopathy from stable hyperthyroidism, reaching 85% to 90% sensitivity and 81.08% specificity in cross-validation and 80%/75% in testing. Most expanded thyroid clonotypes (frequency above 0.001) were also found in blood, which suggests that blood repertoires may mirror thyroid immune responses. Sample size was not statistically predetermined, and blinding of investigators to group allocation was not performed. In validation, progression to ophthalmopathy was predicted by the model with 70.59% sensitivity and under 85% specificity, a median of approximately 6.5 months before onset.

Graves' hyperthyroidism was defined as stable when no progression to ophthalmopathy occurred over 18 months of follow-up. The hyperthyroidism patients were between 18 and 65 years old and newly diagnosed, with a disease duration of less than 2 months. Patients with uncontrolled infections, other autoimmune diseases, pregnancy or lactation were excluded. Diagnoses were based on clinical symptoms, serum thyroxine and TRAb, thyroid ultrasound and orbital computed tomography. Ficoll-Paque density gradient centrifugation was used to isolate PBMCs from around 10 ml of fresh peripheral blood. Trizol reagent was used to extract total RNA, and RNA quality was then checked on an Agilent 2100 Bioanalyzer. On this clonotype: Its antigen is still unknown. No per-base quality is available; no much larger clone lies one base away.

This TCR was sampled from a woman aged 50 to 60 with Graves' hyperthyroidism. Material for sequencing was blood.

CDR3 protein: CASSRDRAATEAFF. The nucleotide sequence is TGTGCCAGTAGTAGAGACAGGGCGGCCACTGAAGCTTTCTTT. The V and J segments used are TRBV19 and TRBJ1-1, with 7 central nucleotides matching TRBD1. The CDR3 starts with the cysteine, ends with the phenylalanine, and has 14 residues. Only the CDR3 part of the read is kept: 42 bases, read in frame from the first base. CDR1 and CDR2 (LNHDA, SQIVND) derive from the germline V gene (reference sequence). Trimming takes 4 bases off V and 4 bases off J; junction bases not matched to a gene: 6.